This T cell receptor (beta chain) was obtained from a study of cytomegalovirus exposure and HLA in healthy donors. Across the whole study: Earlier sequencing of about 179 million T cells yielded under 120 million unique TCR beta sequences.

Primers included in the PCR were 60 Vbeta and 13 Jbeta primers. Profiled with immunoSEQ multiplex PCR; TCRdb holds only in-frame clones, not every one. The repertoire consists of around 150,000 clones, with around three quarters occurring once and the leading ten covering over 2%. V was shortened by 4 bases and J by 3 bases, with 14 bases between the two germline ends. CDR1 is MGHDK and CDR2 is SYGVNS in the germline V gene. This CDR3 has 15 residues. Findings and caveats of the study: Cytomegalovirus association was listed for 164 TCR beta chains. Differences between HLA loci emerged in a later analysis of TCR association rates, with DRB1 most and HLA-C fewest.

Healthy people donating bone marrow made up the donors. Concerning this clone: Its specificity is not known.

Material: PBMCs. The TCR originated in a man aged 35-49 years in good health and CMV-seronegative. V and J are TRBV25-1 and TRBJ2-3; tentative D call: TRBD1 (6 bases). CDR3 in amino acids: CASSGFRGWTDTQYF. The CDR3 coding sequence is TGTGCCAGCAGTGGATTCAGGGGATGGACAGATACGCAGTATTTT.